The present T cell receptor (beta chain) was sequenced within a study of cytomegalovirus exposure and HLA in healthy donors. Study-wide points: A link between a missense DCLRE1C variant and TCR beta V- and J-gene trimming emerged from a later analysis. Available immune exposure information covered CMV serostatus only.

It was with 60 Vbeta and 13 Jbeta primers that the PCR ran. Original processing notes: A follow-up analysis tallied around 80 million unique TCR beta chains, roughly 9.9 million shared. Repertoires were generated with immunoSEQ multiplex PCR, while TCRdb's copy carries only in-frame clones and drops some. V, J and clone size derive from that table, while D and trimming were established from the DNA sequence. The sample lists more than 200,000 clones, over 75% seen once, with around 1.8% in the top ten. CDR1 and CDR2 from the germline V gene are LNHDA and SQIVND (reference sequence). The V gene end was trimmed by 5 bases and the J gene end by 7 bases; junction bases not matched to a gene: 9. CDR3 length equals 15 residues. This clone was seen a handful of times. The antigen remains unidentified.

What was sequenced was PBMCs. The clonotype comes from a man younger than 30 in good health and CMV-seronegative. This chain joins TRBV19 and TRBJ1-5; 9 nucleotides agree with TRBD1. The CDR3 spells CASSGDRVRGQPQHF. The CDR3 coding sequence is TGTGCCAGTAGTGGGGACAGGGTACGAGGCCAGCCCCAGCATTTT.